The clone carrying this TCR beta chain was counted between two and nine times. Its antigen is undetermined. Clones were read by immunoSEQ multiplex PCR, and TCRdb kept only the in-frame ones, dropping some. Among around 68,000 clones listed, 81% were seen once. Time point described: pretreatment peripheral blood. This sample was included in a study of PD-L1 blockade in urothelial cancer. Study context: Administration of atezolizumab to patients began in the mid-2010s, at 1,200 mg intravenously every 3 weeks. Males with bladder-origin urothelial cancer made up about 85% of the roughly 30 patients. Peripheral blood specimens exhibited a median yield of about 140,000 T cells. General study findings and limits: Better survival was forecast by a pretreatment blood TCR clonality below the median.

The trim removed 5 bases at V and 6 bases at J, leaving 8 bases unmatched. Germline CDR1 is LGHNT and CDR2 is FRNRAP. This CDR3 spans 15 amino acids. This sequence joins TRBV12-5 and TRBJ1-5; 9 nucleotides align to TRBD1. Sequenced here: PBMCs, sampled around atezolizumab (anti-PD-L1) treatment. The sequence was collected from a man aged 70-80 years with urothelial cancer. The CDR3 DNA follows: TGTGCTAGTGGTCCCGGACAGGGGTATGCTCAGCCCCAGCATTTT. Residues: CASGPGQGYAQPQHF.